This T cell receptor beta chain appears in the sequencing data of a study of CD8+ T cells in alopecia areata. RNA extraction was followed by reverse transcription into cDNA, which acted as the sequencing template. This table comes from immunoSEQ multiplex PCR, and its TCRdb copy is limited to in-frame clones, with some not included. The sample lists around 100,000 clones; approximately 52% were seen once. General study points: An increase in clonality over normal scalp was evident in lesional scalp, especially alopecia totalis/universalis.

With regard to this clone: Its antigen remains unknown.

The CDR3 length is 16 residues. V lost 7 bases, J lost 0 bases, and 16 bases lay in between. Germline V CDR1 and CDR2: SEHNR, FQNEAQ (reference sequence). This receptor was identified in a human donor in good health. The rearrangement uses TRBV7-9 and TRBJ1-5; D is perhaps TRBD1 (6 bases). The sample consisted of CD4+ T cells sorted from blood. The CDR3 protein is CASTGGAYASNQPQHF. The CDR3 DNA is TGTGCCAGCACTGGGGGGGCCTACGCTAGCAATCAGCCCCAGCATTTT.